The entry below gives a single T cell receptor beta chain sequence along with its context. The sample is drawn from a study of blood T cell repertoires in COVID-19. For the study at large: Both acute and convalescent COVID-19 samples were obtained from the United States, Italy and Spain.

Methods used by the authors: It was from reference gene primer amplification that nucleated cell counts were estimated. Here immunoSEQ multiplex PCR was the method, and the copy in TCRdb shows in-frame clones only, minus some. V and J calls and clone size are copied from that table; D and trimming were computed from the DNA. The table has 110,000 or so clones, roughly 80% seen once; the top ten hold 1.5% to 1.8%. Trimming shortened V by 1 base and J by 5 bases, and 9 bases separated the two germline ends. CDR1 MGHRA and CDR2 YSYEKL come from the germline V gene. The CDR3 has 15 residues. The receptor was isolated from a man in his fifties or sixties with acute or convalescent COVID-19. The chain couples TRBV4-1 to TRBJ1-6, with no clear D. Input material: peripheral blood. In nucleotides, the CDR3 is TGCGCCAGCAGCCAAGTTAGCCGCGATAATTCACCCCTCCACTTT. Protein: CASSQVSRDNSPLHF.